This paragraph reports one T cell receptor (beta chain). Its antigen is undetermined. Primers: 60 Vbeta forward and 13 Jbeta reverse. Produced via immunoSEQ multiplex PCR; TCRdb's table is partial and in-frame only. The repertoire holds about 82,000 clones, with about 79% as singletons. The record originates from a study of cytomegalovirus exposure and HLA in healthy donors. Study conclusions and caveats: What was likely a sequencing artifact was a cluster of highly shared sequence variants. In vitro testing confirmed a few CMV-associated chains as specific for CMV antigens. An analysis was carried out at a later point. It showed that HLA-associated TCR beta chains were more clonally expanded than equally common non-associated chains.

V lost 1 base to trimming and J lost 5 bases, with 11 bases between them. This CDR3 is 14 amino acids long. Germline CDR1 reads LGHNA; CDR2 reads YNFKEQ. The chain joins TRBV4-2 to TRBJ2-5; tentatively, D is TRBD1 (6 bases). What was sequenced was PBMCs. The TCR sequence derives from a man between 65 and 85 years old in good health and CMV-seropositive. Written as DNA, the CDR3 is TGTGCCAGCAGCCAAGGACAGGTGCCGGAGACCCAGTACTTC. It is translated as CASSQGQVPETQYF.